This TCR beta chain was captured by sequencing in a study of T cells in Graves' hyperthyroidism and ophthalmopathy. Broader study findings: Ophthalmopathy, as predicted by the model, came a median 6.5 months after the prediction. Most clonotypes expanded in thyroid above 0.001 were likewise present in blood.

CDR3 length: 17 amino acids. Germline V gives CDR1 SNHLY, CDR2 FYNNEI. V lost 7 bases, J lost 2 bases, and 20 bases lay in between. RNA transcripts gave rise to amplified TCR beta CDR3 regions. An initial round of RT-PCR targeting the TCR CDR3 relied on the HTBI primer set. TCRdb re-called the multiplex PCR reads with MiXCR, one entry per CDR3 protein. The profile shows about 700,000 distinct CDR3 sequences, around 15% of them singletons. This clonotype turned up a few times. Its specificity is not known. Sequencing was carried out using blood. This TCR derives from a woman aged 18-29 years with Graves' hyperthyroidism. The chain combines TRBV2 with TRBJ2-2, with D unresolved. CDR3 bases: TGTGCCAGCACCCAGCGAAGGGCCCGTCTTAACACCGGGGAGCTGTTTTTT. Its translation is CASTQRRARLNTGELFF.